The rows below give T cell receptor beta chains drawn from one sample of a study of cytotoxic CD8 clonotypes in ibrutinib-treated CLL. This table comes from immunoSEQ multiplex PCR, and its TCRdb copy is limited to in-frame clones, with some not included. The sample holds approximately 48,000 clones; around half are singletons and the top ten take about 33%. Sequencing was performed on PBMCs, taken after 12 months of ibrutinib treatment. The receptors were gathered from a human donor with chronic lymphocytic leukemia. Each CDR3 is given with its conserved first and last residue. The D gene is left open where the match is weak. Rows may omit the clone size; those that give it use once, few, many or a size class.

cdr3_aa | cdr3_nt | clone_size | d_call | j_call | v_call
CASSADGGDEQYF | TGTGCCAGCAGCGCAGACGGCGGGGACGAGCAGTACTTC | few | NA | TRBJ2-7 | TRBV9
CASSLGLAGGNEQFF | TGTGCCAGCAGTTTGGGATTAGCGGGAGGCAATGAGCAGTTCTTC | NA | TRBD2 | TRBJ2-1 | TRBV28
CASRLTSGRMVDRYNEQFF | TGTGCCAGCAGACTCACTAGCGGGAGGATGGTAGACAGGTACAATGAGCAGTTCTTC | few | TRBD2 | TRBJ2-1 | TRBV27
CSVEESYSTDTQYF | TGCAGCGTTGAAGAATCGTATAGCACAGATACGCAGTATTTT | NA | NA | TRBJ2-3 | TRBV29-1
CASSQGGGISNQPQHF | TGCGCCAGCAGCCAAGGAGGAGGGATTAGCAATCAGCCCCAGCATTTT | NA | NA | TRBJ1-5 | TRBV4-1
CASSDSTSGSRETGELFF | TGTGCCAGCAGTGACAGTACTAGCGGGAGTAGAGAGACCGGGGAGCTGTTTTTT | NA | TRBD2 | TRBJ2-2 | TRBV2
CASSQKDGGGGDEQFF | TGCGCCAGCAGCCAAAAGGATGGCGGAGGGGGGGATGAGCAGTTCTTC | few | NA | TRBJ2-1 | TRBV4-1
CASSPGTADLEPQHF | TGCGCCAGCAGCCCCGGGACGGCTGACTTAGAGCCCCAGCATTTT | few | NA | TRBJ1-5 | TRBV5-1
CAISLAGQGSYEQYF | TGTGCCATCAGTTTAGCGGGACAGGGCTCCTACGAGCAGTACTTC | few | NA | TRBJ2-7 | TRBV10-3
CASSGQGAGYGYTF | TGTGCCAGCAGTGGACAGGGGGCTGGCTATGGCTACACCTTC | many | TRBD1 | TRBJ1-2 | TRBV28
CASSLQGAREQYF | TGTGCCAGCAGCCTACAGGGGGCGCGTGAGCAGTACTTC | NA | TRBD1 | TRBJ2-7 | TRBV5-5
CASRTTLNPHEQYF | TGTGCCAGCAGGACAACGCTTAACCCCCACGAGCAGTACTTC | NA | NA | TRBJ2-7 | TRBV28
CASSAEGKLFF | TGTGCCAGCAGCGCAGAGGGAAAACTGTTTTTT | NA | NA | TRBJ1-4 | TRBV7-9
CASSLNRADGYTF | TGTGCCAGCAGTTTAAACCGGGCGGATGGCTACACCTTC | NA | NA | TRBJ1-2 | TRBV28
CASSPSAGGPYATNEKLFF | TGTGCCAGCTCACCATCGGCAGGGGGACCGTATGCAACTAATGAAAAACTGTTTTTT | NA | TRBD1 | TRBJ1-4 | TRBV18
CAISEGGNQPQHF | TGTGCCATCAGTGAAGGGGGCAATCAGCCCCAGCATTTT | few | NA | TRBJ1-5 | TRBV10-3
CAWSRDINEKLFF | TGTGCCTGGAGTAGGGACATCAATGAAAAACTGTTTTTT | few | NA | TRBJ1-4 | TRBV30
CATSYGVAGTKEQFF | TGTGCCACCAGCTATGGGGTAGCGGGAACTAAAGAGCAGTTCTTC | NA | TRBD2 | TRBJ2-1 | TRBV15
CASSLAQGHGFEQFF | TGTGCCAGCAGCTTGGCCCAGGGACACGGGTTTGAGCAGTTCTTC | NA | NA | TRBJ2-1 | TRBV5-5
CASSPVGEKLFF | TGTGCCAGCAGCCCCGTGGGGGAAAAACTGTTTTTT | few | NA | TRBJ1-4 | TRBV27
CSVSSFSNQPQHF | TGCAGCGTTAGCAGTTTTAGCAATCAGCCCCAGCATTTT | many | NA | TRBJ1-5 | TRBV29-1
CASSLDGNYGYTF | TGTGCCAGCAGCTTAGACGGGAACTATGGCTACACCTTC | few | NA | TRBJ1-2 | TRBV28
CATSRARLTVPYEQYF | TGTGCCACCAGCAGGGCTCGCCTGACAGTACCCTACGAGCAGTACTTC | NA | NA | TRBJ2-7 | TRBV15
CASSRQGYNTIYF | TGTGCCAGCAGTCGACAGGGTTATAACACCATATATTTT | NA | TRBD1 | TRBJ1-3 | TRBV2
CASREETYHEQYF | TGTGCCAGCAGGGAAGAGACGTACCACGAGCAGTACTTC | NA | NA | TRBJ2-7 | TRBV5-4
CASSSGPGNQPQHF | TGTGCCAGCAGCTCGGGACCCGGCAATCAGCCCCAGCATTTT | few | NA | TRBJ1-5 | TRBV9
CASSATGTGSSGKRNEQFF | TGCGCCAGCAGCGCTACCGGGACAGGGAGTAGCGGAAAGAGAAATGAGCAGTTCTTC | once | TRBD1 | TRBJ2-1 | TRBV5-1
CAIRQDQPDQPQHF | TGTGCCATCAGACAAGACCAGCCAGATCAGCCCCAGCATTTT | NA | NA | TRBJ1-5 | TRBV10-3
CASSLGRVNEQFF | TGTGCCAGCAGCTTAGGCAGGGTCAATGAGCAGTTCTTC | NA | NA | TRBJ2-1 | TRBV11-1
CASASRGQSTDTQYF | TGCGCCAGCGCGAGTAGGGGGCAGAGCACAGATACGCAGTATTTT | NA | TRBD1 | TRBJ2-3 | TRBV5-1
CASSEYGAEQFF | TGTGCCAGCAGTGAATATGGAGCTGAGCAGTTCTTC | NA | NA | TRBJ2-1 | TRBV25-1
CASSLSITDTQYF | TGTGCCAGCAGCTTATCGATCACAGATACGCAGTATTTT | NA | NA | TRBJ2-3 | TRBV7-8
CSVETERGGYTF | TGCAGCGTTGAAACAGAGCGGGGTGGCTACACCTTC | many | NA | TRBJ1-2 | TRBV29-1
CASRVLAGGNEQFF | TGTGCCAGCAGGGTACTAGCGGGAGGCAATGAGCAGTTCTTC | once | TRBD2 | TRBJ2-1 | TRBV5-4
CASSPWDRVNTEAFF | TGTGCCAGCAGCCCCTGGGACAGGGTCAACACTGAAGCTTTCTTT | NA | TRBD1 | TRBJ1-1 | TRBV5-6
CSVITGTSGFYEQYF | TGCAGCGTGATAACCGGGACTAGCGGGTTTTACGAGCAGTACTTC | NA | TRBD2 | TRBJ2-7 | TRBV29-1
CASRPDIPNYGYTF | TGTGCAAGTCGTCCGGACATTCCTAACTATGGCTACACCTTC | NA | NA | TRBJ1-2 | TRBV12-2
CASSLQGSVNTGELFF | TGCGCCAGCAGCTTGCAGGGTAGCGTGAACACCGGGGAGCTGTTTTTT | NA | NA | TRBJ2-2 | TRBV5-1
CSVTGTSGSYEQYF | TGCAGCGTTACCGGGACTAGCGGATCCTACGAGCAGTACTTC | NA | TRBD2 | TRBJ2-7 | TRBV29-1
CATSRGARVSYGYTF | TGTGCCACCAGCAGAGGTGCCAGGGTGAGCTATGGCTACACCTTC | NA | NA | TRBJ1-2 | TRBV15
CSVDRGKNGYTF | TGCAGCGTTGACAGGGGGAAGAATGGCTACACCTTC | many | TRBD1 | TRBJ1-2 | TRBV29-1
CASSQGQGSHEQYF | TGCGCCAGCAGTCAGGGACAGGGGAGCCACGAGCAGTACTTC | few | TRBD1 | TRBJ2-7 | TRBV23-1
CATSSSDRGYFGPFEQFF | TGTGCCACCAGCAGTTCAGACAGGGGCTACTTTGGCCCCTTTGAGCAGTTCTTC | NA | TRBD1 | TRBJ2-1 | TRBV15
CASSFGDKLDSTYEQYF | TGTGCCAGCAGCTTTGGGGACAAACTGGACAGCACCTACGAGCAGTACTTC | NA | NA | TRBJ2-7 | TRBV7-9
CASSEQGGTYTDTQYF | TGTGCCAGCAGTGAGCAGGGCGGAACCTACACAGATACGCAGTATTTT | NA | NA | TRBJ2-3 | TRBV6-1
CASSGGPSGDAEAFF | TGTGCCAGCAGTGGGGGCCCTTCAGGGGACGCTGAAGCTTTCTTT | NA | NA | TRBJ1-1 | TRBV2